A selection of T cell receptor beta chains follows, all from one sample in a study of beta chain features in type 1 diabetes. TCRdb's table, derived via immunoSEQ multiplex PCR, lists solely in-frame clones and lacks some. The table lists more than 85,000 clones, 40% of them singletons, with roughly 0.07% in the top ten. Sequenced: stem cell memory CD4+ T cells from blood. These receptors were taken from a woman in her late teens or twenties in good health. CDR3s include the opening cysteine and the closing phenylalanine or tryptophan. A D gene is named only where the DNA matches it firmly. Rows give clone size only sometimes, using once, few, many, or a class for an expanded clone.

>-|TRBV5-6|-|TRBJ2-1|14
CASSGSGSYNEQFF
TGTGCCAGCAGCGGGAGCGGCTCCTACAATGAGCAGTTCTTC
>-|TRBV29-1|-|TRBJ1-3|14
CSVTDSGSGNTIYF
TGCAGCGTTACGGACAGCGGCTCTGGAAACACCATATATTTT
>-|TRBV7-2|few|TRBJ1-5|14
CASSFDRTYQPQHF
TGTGCCAGCAGCTTTGACCGGACTTATCAGCCCCAGCATTTT
>-|TRBV29-1|few|TRBJ2-7|12
CSVRDNAYEQYF
TGCAGCGTTCGGGACAATGCCTACGAGCAGTACTTC
>TRBD1|TRBV5-1|-|TRBJ2-1|14
CASSGTHRGSEQFF
TGCGCCAGCAGCGGCACTCACAGGGGGAGTGAGCAGTTCTTC
>TRBD2|TRBV11-2|once|TRBJ2-1|16
CASSSPGLAGAHEQFF
TGTGCCAGCAGCTCGCCGGGACTAGCGGGAGCTCATGAGCAGTTCTTC
>-|TRBV11-2|-|TRBJ2-7|15
CASSLDLAVSYEQYF
TGTGCCAGCAGCTTAGATTTGGCAGTCTCCTACGAGCAGTACTTC
>-|TRBV19|-|TRBJ1-2|16
CASMRRTAESNYGYTF
TGTGCCAGTATGAGGAGGACGGCGGAATCAAACTATGGCTACACCTTC
>TRBD2|TRBV9|-|TRBJ2-2|14
CASKAGGGTGELFF
TGTGCCTCGAAGGCGGGAGGGGGCACCGGGGAGCTGTTTTTT
>TRBD1|TRBV19|-|TRBJ2-7|13
CATAGQGAGEQYF
TGTGCCACCGCGGGACAGGGGGCTGGCGAGCAGTACTTC
>TRBD1|TRBV7-6|-|TRBJ2-5|16
CASSPTGTGLQETQYF
TGTGCCAGCAGCCCAACGGGGACAGGGTTGCAAGAGACCCAGTACTTC
>TRBD1|TRBV6-1|few|TRBJ1-5|14
CASDDRGENQPQHF
TGTGCCAGCGACGACAGGGGAGAAAATCAGCCCCAGCATTTT
>TRBD2|TRBV29-1|few|TRBJ2-2|14
CSVGGQTNTGELFF
TGCAGCGTGGGAGGGCAGACAAACACCGGGGAGCTGTTTTTT
>-|TRBV7-2|few|TRBJ2-2|15
CASSLLVSGTGELFF
TGTGCCAGCAGCTTACTGGTCAGCGGCACCGGGGAGCTGTTTTTT
>-|TRBV18|few|TRBJ2-7|15
CASSPLSGPQNEQYF
TGTGCCAGCTCACCACTTTCGGGTCCTCAGAACGAGCAGTACTTC
>TRBD1|TRBV19|few|TRBJ1-1|14
CASRGRDRSLEAFF
TGTGCCAGTAGGGGCCGGGACAGGTCTCTTGAAGCTTTCTTT
>TRBD2|TRBV7-2|few|TRBJ2-7|15
CASKRGGWVESKQYF
TGTGCCAGCAAGCGGGGGGGATGGGTCGAGTCTAAGCAGTACTTC
>-|TRBV19|-|TRBJ2-5|16
CASTRGGRLYQETQYF
TGTGCCAGTACCCGGGGAGGCAGGTTGTACCAAGAGACCCAGTACTTC
>TRBD1|TRBV28|-|TRBJ2-1|15
CASSLKTGRRNEQFF
TGTGCCAGCAGTTTAAAGACAGGGAGACGCAATGAGCAGTTCTTC
>TRBD1|TRBV2|few|TRBJ2-5|11
CASGRTGTEYF
TGTGCCAGCGGCCGAACCGGGACAGAGTACTTC
>TRBD1|TRBV7-2|-|TRBJ1-2|15
CASSQIGTGGHGYTF
TGTGCCAGCAGCCAAATCGGGACAGGGGGGCATGGCTACACCTTC
>-|TRBV28|-|TRBJ1-1|13
CASSLAGNTEAFF
TGTGCCAGCAGCCTCGCAGGGAACACTGAAGCTTTCTTT
>-|TRBV7-2|-|TRBJ1-5|15
CASSFRRGGDQPQHF
TGTGCCAGCAGCTTCCGTCGGGGAGGGGATCAGCCCCAGCATTTT
>-|TRBV30|-|TRBJ1-3|14
CAWSVGISGNTIYF
TGTGCCTGGAGTGTCGGGATCTCTGGAAACACCATATATTTT
>TRBD2|TRBV11-1|few|TRBJ2-7|15
CASSFRFSGRNEQYF
TGTGCCAGCAGCTTCCGGTTTAGCGGGAGGAACGAGCAGTACTTC
>-|TRBV5-1|-|TRBJ1-2|13
CASSLDRVDGYTF
TGCGCCAGCAGCTTGGACAGGGTAGATGGCTACACCTTC
>TRBD2|TRBV4-1|-|TRBJ2-7|18
CASSQRLSGLAGAYEQYF
TGCGCCAGCAGCCAACGCCTCAGTGGACTAGCGGGGGCCTACGAGCAGTACTTC
>TRBD1|TRBV5-1|-|TRBJ2-1|15
CASSLEGQGARIRFF
TGCGCCAGCAGCTTGGAGGGACAGGGGGCGCGGATAAGGTTCTTC
>-|TRBV5-1|few|TRBJ1-3|15
CASSLGQSGGNTIYF
TGCGCCAGCAGCTTAGGACAGTCAGGTGGAAACACCATATATTTT
>-|TRBV28|-|TRBJ2-7|14
CASSGGMSGYEQYF
TGTGCCAGCAGTGGGGGGATGTCCGGGTACGAGCAGTACTTC
>TRBD1|TRBV28|-|TRBJ2-5|13
CASTHRGSETQYF
TGTGCCAGCACTCACAGGGGGTCAGAGACCCAGTACTTC
>-|TRBV7-3|-|TRBJ2-3|13
CASSPRGTDTQYF
TGTGCCAGCAGCCCCAGGGGCACAGATACGCAGTATTTT
>TRBD1|TRBV9|-|TRBJ2-2|16
CASSANRGANTGELFF
TGTGCCAGCAGCGCCAACAGGGGAGCGAACACCGGGGAGCTGTTTTTT
>TRBD2|TRBV28|few|TRBJ2-2|16
CASSSIREGRTGELFF
TGTGCCAGCAGTTCCATCCGGGAGGGGCGCACCGGGGAGCTGTTTTTT
>TRBD1|TRBV14|-|TRBJ2-1|17
CASSQDRTGRRGNEQFF
TGTGCCAGCAGCCAAGATCGGACAGGCAGGAGAGGCAATGAGCAGTTCTTC
>-|TRBV12-5|-|TRBJ2-1|13
CARVAGSHNEQFF
TGTGCTAGGGTGGCAGGGTCCCACAATGAGCAGTTCTTC
>TRBD1|TRBV25-1|-|TRBJ1-4|13
CASSGQGVEKLFF
TGTGCCAGCAGTGGACAGGGGGTTGAAAAACTGTTTTTT
>-|TRBV29-1|-|TRBJ1-4|14
CSVDATASNEKLFF
TGCAGCGTTGATGCGACAGCCTCTAATGAAAAACTGTTTTTT
>TRBD2|TRBV27|-|TRBJ2-7|20
CASSLNEPLAGGTRSYEQYF
TGTGCCAGCAGTCTAAACGAACCCCTAGCGGGAGGGACCCGATCCTACGAGCAGTACTTC
>-|TRBV6-1|-|TRBJ1-5|15
CASSSQGQSNQPQHF
TGTGCCAGCAGTTCCCAGGGGCAGAGCAATCAGCCCCAGCATTTT
>-|TRBV6-5|-|TRBJ2-7|14
CASSPDRNFYEQYF
TGTGCCAGCAGTCCGGACAGAAATTTCTACGAGCAGTACTTC
>-|TRBV10-3|-|TRBJ2-7|14
CAIRRGLSSYEQYF
TGTGCCATCCGGAGGGGACTCAGCTCCTACGAGCAGTACTTC
>-|TRBV29-1|few|TRBJ1-2|12
CSVFQVNYGYTF
TGCAGCGTCTTCCAGGTTAACTATGGCTACACCTTC
>-|TRBV29-1|-|TRBJ2-2|13
CSVGRGNTGELFF
TGCAGCGTTGGTAGGGGGAACACCGGGGAGCTGTTTTTT
>TRBD2|TRBV11-1|-|TRBJ2-3|18
CASSIAPGLAGAADTQYF
TGTGCCAGCAGCATAGCCCCGGGACTAGCGGGAGCGGCAGATACGCAGTATTTT
>-|TRBV28|few|TRBJ1-2|14
CASSSPGQDYGYTF
TGTGCCAGCAGTTCCCCGGGACAAGACTATGGCTACACCTTC